The next 3 T cell receptor beta chains were all read from a single sample in a study. TCRdb used MiXCR to reprocess the 5' RACE reads, holding one entry per CDR3 protein. The sample records over 5,000 distinct CDR3 sequences, 30% to 40% being singletons. Material: naive CD4+ T cells sorted from a lymph node. The subset denotes: naive CD4+ T cells, CD4+CD45RA+CD25-. The receptors were sampled from a female donor with breast cancer.

This clonotype is medium-sized within its sample. CDR3 region: CASKPGTVTDTQYF. CDR3 nucleotides: TGCGCCAGCAAACCCGGGACAGTCACAGATACGCAGTATTTT. The chain employs TRBV5-1 and TRBJ2-3; 7 bases match TRBD1. The germline V gene has CDR1 SGHRS and CDR2 YFSETQ. The CDR3 length is 14 residues. Losses at the gene ends were 6 bases for V and 2 bases for J; bases not matched to a gene: 6. The full variable domain, its missing parts supplied by reference TRBV5-1 and TRBJ2-3, is KAGVTQTPRYLIKTRGQQVTLSCSPISGHRSVSWYQQTPGQGLQFLFEYFSETQRNKGNFPGRFSGRQFSNSRSEMNVSTLELGDSALYLCASKPGTVTDTQYFGPGTRLTVL.

This clonotype was counted a few times. The chain carries TRBV5-1 and TRBJ1-5; D is unresolved. Germline V gene sequence: CDR1 SGHRS, CDR2 YFSETQ. The CDR3 is 14 amino acids. Deletions cut 4 bases from V and 2 bases from J, with 10 bases between. DNA for the CDR3: TGCGCCAGCAGCACCAACCCGGGCAATCAGCCCCAGCATTTT. This sequence encodes CASSTNPGNQPQHF.

The chain recombines TRBV5-1 with TRBJ2-7; D is possibly TRBD2 (5 bases). Germline V gene data show CDR1 as SGHRS and CDR2 as YFSETQ. The CDR3 is made up of 13 amino acids. Trimming removed 0 bases at V and 2 bases at J, with 6 bases between. CDR3 residues: CASSLGGPYEQYF. Here the CDR3 DNA reads TGCGCCAGCAGCTTGGGCGGGCCCTACGAGCAGTACTTC.